Below, 21 T cell receptor beta chains from the same sample are listed, as sequenced in a study of T cells after posttransplantation cyclophosphamide. The assay was immunoSEQ multiplex PCR, and TCRdb's table has in-frame clones only and misses some. The sample has roughly 30,000 clones; roughly 89% are singletons. Sequenced: PBMCs. The receptors were sampled from a middle-aged woman with a blood cancer, CMV-positive, and with a related stem cell donor.

The chain employs TRBV2 and TRBJ2-1, with a possible D match to TRBD1 (6 bases). CDR1 and CDR2 (germline): SNHLY, FYNNEI. Trimming took off 4 bases at V and 8 bases at J, with 15 bases between the two ends. This CDR3 has 14 residues. CDR3 loop: CASSVDRGRDEQFF. The CDR3 DNA follows: TGTGCCAGCAGTGTGGACAGAGGACGCGATGAGCAGTTCTTC.

V gene TRBV19 combines with J gene TRBJ2-3, with 11 bases matching TRBD2. Germline V gene data show CDR1 as LNHDA and CDR2 as SQIVND (reference sequence). The J segment lost 1 base and the V segment lost 4 bases, leaving 1 base of the junction unmatched. The CDR3 totals 15 residues. As DNA, the CDR3 is TGTGCCAGTAGTAAACTAGCGGGGGGCACAGATACGCAGTATTTT. Amino acids: CASSKLAGGTDTQYF.

This clone appeared once. The chain joins TRBV5-6 to TRBJ1-4, with a weak D call TRBD1 (6 bases). Looked up from germline, CDR1 is SGHDT and CDR2 is YYEEEE. Trimming pared 4 bases from V and 11 bases from J, leaving 15 bases between. The CDR3 contains 13 residues. CDR3 coding DNA: TGTGCCAGCAGCCCGGGGGGCAATAAGAAACTGTTTTTT. As protein: CASSPGGNKKLFF.

This CDR3 is CASSPGETANYGYTF. The CDR3 bases are TGTGCCAGCAGCCCGGGGGAGACGGCTAACTATGGCTACACCTTC. The rearrangement links TRBV7-9 to TRBJ1-2, with D perhaps matching TRBD1 (5 bases). V shed 5 bases and J shed 0 bases, with 13 bases lying between them. Germline CDR1 is SEHNR and CDR2 is FQNEAQ (reference sequence). This CDR3 region has 15 residues.

There are a few counts of this clone. The chain couples TRBV19 to TRBJ1-1; no firm D call. CDR3 size: 13 residues. V was clipped by 5 bases and J by 0 bases, with 7 bases between them. Germline V gene lookup returns CDR1 LNHDA and CDR2 SQIVND (reference sequence). The CDR3 DNA reads TGTGCCAGTAGTTTCGACATGAACACTGAAGCTTTCTTT. Translation: CASSFDMNTEAFF.

This sequence joins TRBV7-9 and TRBJ1-1; possible D gene TRBD1, 5 bases. Germline V gene data show CDR1 as SEHNR and CDR2 as FQNEAQ (reference sequence). The V and J ends lost 3 bases and 1 base respectively, with 12 bases between them. CDR3 length: 15 residues. This CDR3 is CASSFLREANTEAFF. Written as DNA, the CDR3 is TGTGCCAGCAGCTTTCTCAGGGAAGCGAACACTGAAGCTTTCTTT.

The chain has TRBV6-5 and TRBJ1-1; D is possibly TRBD1 (6 bases). There are 13 residues in the CDR3. V dropped 5 bases and J dropped 5 bases, with 12 bases sitting between them. CDR1 is MNHEY and CDR2 is SVGAGI in the germline V gene. The CDR3 nucleotides read TGTGCCAGCAGTGCATCAGGGGCAACTGAAGCTTTCTTT. This encodes CASSASGATEAFF.

This clone was detected only once. CDR3 sequence reads: CASSLIQGARTDTQYF. The CDR3 nucleotides are TGTGCCAGCAGCCTGATACAGGGGGCAAGAACAGATACGCAGTATTTT. The genes are TRBV14 and TRBJ2-3, with 9 bases that match TRBD1. This CDR3 spans 16 amino acids. Trimming at V came to 4 bases and at J to 3 bases, leaving 8 bases not matched to a gene. The V gene's germline CDR1 is SGHDN and CDR2 FVKESK. Looking up the rest from reference TRBV14 and TRBJ2-3 gives the full variable domain: EAGVTQFPSHSVIEKGQTVTLRCDPISGHDNLYWYRRVMGKEIKFLLHFVKESKQDESGMPNNRFLAERTGGTYSTLKVQPAELEDSGVYFCASSLIQGARTDTQYFGPGTRLTVL.

Comment on this clone: One end of the junction varies from germline; a read error may be responsible. This sample includes further DNA sequences coding for the same CDR3. This chain uses TRBV6-1 with TRBJ1-6, with TRBD1 matching 9 bases. Germline-derived CDR1 and CDR2 are MNHNS and SASEGT. This CDR3 has 14 residues. Written as DNA, the CDR3 is TGTGCCAGCAGTGGGACAGGGGATAATTCCCCCCTCCACTTT. This translates into CASSGTGDNSPLHF.

This sequence joins TRBV4-1 and TRBJ1-4; 7 bases are a match to TRBD1. The CDR3 runs to 18 residues. Germline V gives CDR1 MGHRA, CDR2 YSYEKL. Germline trimming cut 5 bases from V and 8 bases from J; bases unmatched to any gene: 20. The CDR3 loop is CASSSPNLKQGSSEKLFF. In DNA form, the CDR3 reads TGCGCCAGCAGCTCCCCGAACCTTAAACAGGGGTCGAGCGAAAAACTGTTTTTT.

The gene calls are TRBV4-1 and TRBJ1-5; D gene uncertain. CDR3 length equals 13 residues. Per the germline V gene, CDR1 is MGHRA and CDR2 is YSYEKL. V lost 0 bases, J lost 4 bases, and 4 bases lay in between. The CDR3 protein is CASSQDRNQPQHF. CDR3 sequence (DNA): TGCGCCAGCAGCCAAGACCGGAATCAGCCCCAGCATTTT.

The chain carries TRBV2 and TRBJ1-5, with D unclear. Trimming removed 4 bases at V and 5 bases at J, with 12 bases between. This CDR3 spans 14 amino acids. Germline CDR1 is SNHLY and CDR2 is FYNNEI. The CDR3 DNA reads TGTGCCAGCAGTGGGGCGGGTGTGTATCAGCCCCAGCATTTT. Protein product: CASSGAGVYQPQHF.

V usage is TRBV5-1 and J usage is TRBJ2-7; 9 positions agree with TRBD1. The CDR3 runs to 14 residues. CDR1 and CDR2 (germline): SGHRS, YFSETQ. Trimming at V came to 4 bases and at J to 7 bases, leaving 9 bases not matched to a gene. The chain's CDR3 is CASSQQGANMEQYF. The CDR3 region has the DNA TGCGCCAGCAGCCAACAGGGGGCAAATATGGAGCAGTACTTC.

The genes are TRBV7-9 and TRBJ2-5; a possible D gene is TRBD1 (6 bases). The CDR3 consists of 11 residues. Between the trimmed V and J ends, which lost 11 bases and 5 bases, there was a span of 12 bases. Germline V gives CDR1 SEHNR, CDR2 FQNEAQ (reference sequence). CDR3 in amino acids: CAGDTRETQYF. CDR3 nucleotide sequence: TGTGCCGGGGACACTAGGGAGACCCAGTACTTC.

This chain's CDR3 is CASSLGQGVDTQYF. The CDR3 coding sequence is TGCGCCAGCAGCCTCGGACAGGGGGTAGATACGCAGTATTTT. The rearrangement uses TRBV4-1 and TRBJ2-3, with TRBD1 matching over 10 bases. V lost 4 bases to trimming and J lost 5 bases; unmatched junction nucleotides: 3. This CDR3 is 14 amino acids long. Germline-derived CDR1 and CDR2 are MGHRA and YSYEKL.

The chain combines TRBV18 with TRBJ2-3; D might be TRBD2 (5 bases). Germline V gene lookup returns CDR1 KGHSH and CDR2 LQKENI. This CDR3 has 14 amino acids. Between the trimmed V and J ends, which lost 4 bases and 3 bases, there was a span of 11 bases. The CDR3 DNA is TGTGCCAGCTCACAATGGACTGGAACAGATACGCAGTATTTT. This sequence encodes CASSQWTGTDTQYF. The complete variable domain, with remaining parts taken from reference TRBV18 and TRBJ2-3, reads NAGVMQNPRHLVRRRGQEARLRCSPMKGHSHVYWYRQLPEEGLKFMVYLQKENIIDESGMPKERFSAEFPKEGPSILRIQQVVRGDSAAYFCASSQWTGTDTQYFGPGTRLTVL.

This clone was seen only a few times. The chain links TRBV28 to TRBJ2-7; D perhaps matches TRBD1 (5 bases). V was shortened by 7 bases and J by 2 bases, with 15 bases between the two germline ends. This CDR3 spans 14 amino acids. Germline V lookup: CDR1 MDHEN, CDR2 SYDVKM. CDR3: CASTTTGTPYEQYF. The DNA of the CDR3 is TGTGCCAGCACCACCACAGGCACCCCCTACGAGCAGTACTTC.

The genes are TRBV6-6 and TRBJ1-3, with a tentative D call TRBD1 (5 bases). Germline lookup yields CDR1 MNHNY and CDR2 SVGAGI (reference sequence). The CDR3 loop spans 15 amino acids. The germline V and J ends were trimmed by 5 bases and 2 bases, with 13 bases remaining between them. The CDR3 spells CASSTLGGAGNTIYF. The CDR3 DNA reads as TGTGCCAGCAGTACCCTGGGAGGGGCTGGAAACACCATATATTTT.

This sequence joins TRBV5-4 and TRBJ1-6, with D unclear. In germline, CDR1 is SGHNT, CDR2 YYREEE (reference sequence). The germline V and J ends were trimmed by 4 bases and 7 bases, with 15 bases remaining between them. The CDR3 is 15 residues long. CDR3 loop: CASSLESGSNSPLHF. CDR3 nucleotide sequence: TGTGCCAGCAGCCTTGAATCGGGATCGAATTCACCCCTCCACTTT.

The rearrangement links TRBV19 to TRBJ2-3; D perhaps matches TRBD2 (5 bases). V lost 5 bases and J lost 0, with 15 bases in between. CDR1 and CDR2 from the germline V gene are LNHDA and SQIVND (reference sequence). CDR3 size: 16 residues. In nucleotides, the CDR3 is TGTGCCAGTAGTCTTCTAAGCGGTACTAGCACAGATACGCAGTATTTT. Translating it yields CASSLLSGTSTDTQYF.

The chain is built from TRBV9 and TRBJ2-3, with TRBD2 matching 10 bases. Germline lookup yields CDR1 SGDLS and CDR2 YYNGEE. The CDR3 is 16 amino acids. Trimming removed 4 bases from V and 3 bases from J; junction bases left unmatched: 8. The CDR3 sequence is CASSPFSGGSTDTQYF. In DNA, the CDR3 is TGTGCCAGCAGCCCTTTTAGCGGGGGGAGTACAGATACGCAGTATTTT. The whole variable domain, filled in from reference TRBV9 and TRBJ2-3, reads DSGVTQTPKHLITATGQRVTLRCSPRSGDLSVYWYQQSLDQGLQFLIQYYNGEERAKGNILERFSAQQFPDLHSELNLSSLELGDSALYFCASSPFSGGSTDTQYFGPGTRLTVL.